These 27 T cell receptor beta chains originate from one sample sequenced in a study of vaccination and CD4 T cells after COVID-19. Their recognized antigens are unknown. Treatment: roughly ten-day PBMC culture with coronavirus spike peptide pools or control peptides (ViraFEST assay). One should note that the unexposed donor's CD4+ T cells were collected before the COVID-19 pandemic (2011-2018). The Oncomine TCR Beta short-read assay was applied to DNA of cultured CD4+ T cells. TCRdb redid the calling of the PCR reads with MiXCR, one entry per CDR3 protein. This table holds thousands of distinct CDR3 sequences, more than 45% found once. Sequenced material: CD4+ T cells from blood, cultured in vitro. The receptors were gathered from a human donor in good health.

The chain links TRBV7-9 to TRBJ1-6; D is possibly TRBD1 (5 bases). V gave up 7 bases and J gave up 9 bases, with 22 bases separating them. Germline CDR1 SEHNR, CDR2 FQNEAQ (reference sequence). The CDR3 spans 16 residues. The DNA of the CDR3 is TGTGCCAGCACCCCCCGCGGGGCTAGAGGAAGTTCACCCCTCCACTTT. Translated: CASTPRGARGSSPLHF.

In this sample, this clonotype turned up once. V usage is TRBV6-4 and J usage is TRBJ2-3; no clear D gene. The CDR3 sequence is 13 residues long. Germline V gives CDR1 MRHNA, CDR2 SNTAGT. The V gene lost 4 bases and the J gene lost 4 bases, with 9 bases spanning the gap. Here the CDR3 DNA reads TGTGCCAGCAGTGTTGAGACGGCAGATACGCAGTATTTT. Translated: CASSVETADTQYF.

This clonotype was picked up a small number of times. In DNA form, the CDR3 reads TGTGCCAGTAGTTCCGGGACAGGGTCTAATTCACCCCTCCACTTT. Protein product: CASSSGTGSNSPLHF. The chain links TRBV7-2 to TRBJ1-6, with 9 bases that match TRBD1. Germline V gene data show CDR1 as SGHTA and CDR2 as FQGNSA. This CDR3 comprises 15 residues. The V gene end was trimmed by 9 bases and the J gene end by 6 bases; junction bases not matched to a gene: 9.

The chain carries TRBV20-1 and TRBJ2-7; D unclear. This CDR3 has 11 residues. Germline CDR1 is DFQATT and CDR2 is SNEGSKA (reference sequence). The V end was cut by 6 bases, the J end by 3 bases, with 9 bases between. CDR3: CSARHFYEQYF. The CDR3 DNA is TGCAGTGCCAGACACTTCTACGAGCAGTACTTC.

This clonotype was counted a few times. The chain couples TRBV5-1 to TRBJ1-5; a weak D match, TRBD1 (5 bases). The ends were cut back, 4 bases at V and 5 bases at J, with 19 bases in the middle. Germline V CDR1 and CDR2: SGHRS, YFSETQ. The CDR3 has 16 residues. The CDR3 nucleotides are TGCGCCAGCAGCCCGGGGCCTCGGCACCTCTATCAGCCCCAGCATTTT. It yields the protein CASSPGPRHLYQPQHF.

This clonotype was counted only a few times. The chain uses TRBV7-2 and TRBJ2-5; the match to TRBD2 covers 7 bases. V was pared by 1 base and J by 1 base, with 3 bases of the junction left unmatched. There are 15 residues in the CDR3. The germline CDR1 and CDR2 sequences are SGHTA and FQGNSA. The CDR3 loop is CASSLVGGSQETQYF. The CDR3 DNA reads as TGTGCCAGCAGCTTAGTAGGCGGGAGCCAAGAGACCCAGTACTTC.

This CDR3 is CASSLPGRGQGYTF. CDR3 bases: TGTGCCAGCAGTCTACCCGGTAGGGGCCAAGGCTACACCTTC. V usage is TRBV28 and J usage is TRBJ1-2; D possibly corresponds to TRBD1 (5 bases). This CDR3 has 14 residues. CDR1 is MDHEN and CDR2 is SYDVKM in the germline V gene. Trimming removed 5 bases from V and 8 bases from J, with 18 bases in between.

In its sample, this clonotype was seen a few times. The chain uses TRBV6-1 and TRBJ1-1, with no clear D. The CDR3 sequence is 12 residues long. Trimming removed 7 bases at V and 5 bases at J, with 11 bases between. Germline CDR1 and CDR2: MNHNS and SASEGT. The CDR3 nucleotides read TGTGCCAGCAATCACGGCCGGACTGAAGCTTTCTTT. As protein: CASNHGRTEAFF.

There are a few counts of this clonotype. The chain uses TRBV6-2 or TRBV6-3 and TRBJ1-6, with 12 nucleotides matching TRBD1. The CDR3 has 16 amino acids. Germline V lookup: CDR1 MNHEY, CDR2 SVGEGT. V shed 6 bases and J 6 bases; nucleotides not matched to a gene: 6. CDR3 nucleotide sequence: TGTGCCAGCAGATCGGGACAGGGGGCTTCTAATTCACCCCTCCACTTT. Translating it yields CASRSGQGASNSPLHF.

This clonotype was counted a single time. The rearrangement uses TRBV27 and TRBJ2-7; tentative D call: TRBD1 (7 bases). The length of the CDR3 is 17 residues. Germline V gene data show CDR1 as MNHEY and CDR2 as SMNVEV (reference sequence). The V and J ends lost 6 bases and 2 bases respectively, with 23 bases between them. CDR3 sequence (DNA): TGTGCCAGCAGAATGGCAGGGGGGCAACTACTCACCTACGAGCAGTACTTC. Translation gives CASRMAGGQLLTYEQYF.

V is TRBV5-1 and J is TRBJ1-5, with 8 bases matching TRBD1. V shed 3 bases and J 4 bases; nucleotides not matched to a gene: 0. The CDR3 runs 13 residues. Germline V gives CDR1 SGHRS, CDR2 YFSETQ. CDR3 sequence: CASSWDRNQPQHF. CDR3 bases: TGCGCCAGCAGCTGGGACAGGAATCAGCCCCAGCATTTT. Filled out from reference TRBV5-1 and TRBJ1-5, the complete variable domain reads KAGVTQTPRYLIKTRGQQVTLSCSPISGHRSVSWYQQTPGQGLQFLFEYFSETQRNKGNFPGRFSGRQFSNSRSEMNVSTLELGDSALYLCASSWDRNQPQHFGDGTRLSIL.

The V gene is TRBV7-9, the J gene TRBJ1-1, with D unclear. Germline CDR1 and CDR2: SEHNR and FQNEAQ (reference sequence). The CDR3 is made up of 16 amino acids. V shed 2 bases and J shed 3 bases, with 16 bases lying between them. The CDR3 region has the DNA TGTGCCAGCAGCTTATATGGAGGCAGCCGATACACTGAAGCTTTCTTT. Translating it yields CASSLYGGSRYTEAFF.

The rearrangement uses TRBV20-1 and TRBJ2-1, with TRBD2 matching 9 bases. The J segment lost 1 base and the V segment lost 5 bases, leaving 3 bases of the junction unmatched. Germline CDR1 is DFQATT and CDR2 is SNEGSKA (reference sequence). This CDR3 comprises 14 residues. CDR3 nucleotide sequence: TGCAGTGCTGCTAGCGGGGCATCCTACAATGAGCAGTTCTTC. It is translated as CSAASGASYNEQFF.

V gene TRBV5-5 combines with J gene TRBJ1-5; D is ambiguous. Germline V lookup: CDR1 SGHKS, CDR2 YYEKEE (reference sequence). The CDR3 covers 20 residues. Deletions cut 4 bases from V and 0 bases from J, with 26 bases between. The CDR3 coding sequence is TGTGCCAGCAGCCCCCGACTTCGGTCTGGACTTTCAATTAGCAATCAGCCCCAGCATTTT. Its translation: CASSPRLRSGLSISNQPQHF.

This chain connects TRBV7-2 to TRBJ2-5, with D perhaps given as TRBD1 or TRBD2 (5 bases each). There are 20 residues in the CDR3. The ends were cut back, 6 bases at V and 0 bases at J, with 29 bases in the middle. Germline-derived CDR1 and CDR2 are SGHTA and FQGNSA. The CDR3 nucleotides read TGTGCCAGCAGTTCAACCTCCTTTCGTCGGGGCAGGTACAACCAAGAGACCCAGTACTTC. It yields the protein CASSSTSFRRGRYNQETQYF.

The V and J genes are TRBV6-1 and TRBJ2-2; tentative D call: TRBD1 (5 bases). The V and J ends lost 10 bases and 1 base respectively, with 10 bases between them. The germline V gene has CDR1 MNHNS and CDR2 SASEGT. This CDR3 is built from 13 residues. The CDR3, as DNA: TGTGCCACGGCGCAGGGGAACACCGGGGAGCTGTTTTTT. The encoded protein is CATAQGNTGELFF.

J is TRBJ1-1 and V is TRBV7-2; D call uncertain. Trimming cost V 5 bases and J 2 bases, with 15 bases left between them. This CDR3 comprises 15 residues. CDR1 SGHTA and CDR2 FQGNSA come from the germline V gene. The CDR3 region is CASSPSAGFNTEAFF. CDR3 DNA: TGTGCCAGCAGCCCCAGCGCGGGCTTCAACACTGAAGCTTTCTTT. The entire variable domain, with the rest obtained from reference TRBV7-2 and TRBJ1-1, is as follows: GAGVSQSPSNKVTEKGKDVELRCDPISGHTALYWYRQSLGQGLEFLIYFQGNSAPDKSGLPSDRFSAERTGGSVSTLTIQRTQQEDSAVYLCASSPSAGFNTEAFFGQGTRLTVV.

This chain links TRBV4-2 with TRBJ2-5; TRBD2 might be the D (5 bases). The length of the CDR3 is 14 residues. Germline V CDR1 and CDR2: LGHNA, YNFKEQ. The V gene lost 3 bases and the J gene lost 2 bases, with 10 bases spanning the gap. The CDR3 loop reads CASSQPEGQETQYF. The CDR3 coding sequence is TGTGCCAGCAGCCAGCCAGAGGGACAAGAGACCCAGTACTTC.

The chain is built from TRBV6-1 and TRBJ1-5; D may be TRBD1 (6 bases). Looked up from germline, CDR1 is MNHNS and CDR2 is SASEGT. The CDR3 is 13 residues long. Trimming took off 6 bases at V and 0 bases at J, with 6 bases between the two ends. Written as DNA, the CDR3 is TGTGCCAGCAGAGGGGGTAGCAATCAGCCCCAGCATTTT. As protein: CASRGGSNQPQHF.

CDR3 amino acids: CASSTGQGAWGYTF. CDR3 coding DNA: TGTGCCAGTAGTACCGGACAGGGGGCATGGGGCTACACCTTC. The V and J genes are TRBV19 and TRBJ1-2, with 11 positions matching TRBD1. V lost 4 bases, J lost 8 bases, and 6 bases stayed unmatched. This CDR3 is 14 amino acids long. Germline V lookup: CDR1 LNHDA, CDR2 SQIVND (reference sequence).

The V call is TRBV7-8, the J call TRBJ1-6, with D hard to call. The CDR3 runs to 12 residues. Germline loops: CDR1 SGHVS, CDR2 FQNEAQ. V shed 5 bases and J shed 9 bases, with 8 bases lying between them. This chain's CDR3 is CASSPDPSPLHF. The CDR3 bases are TGTGCCAGCAGCCCCGACCCTTCACCCCTCCACTTT.

This sequence joins TRBV10-3 and TRBJ1-4, with a weak D call TRBD1 (5 bases). The ends were cut back, 4 bases at V and 2 bases at J, with 5 bases in the middle. The germline V gene has CDR1 ENHRY and CDR2 SYGVKD. This CDR3 has 13 amino acids. CDR3 sequence (DNA): TGTGCCATCAGTGGGGGGACTAATGAAAAACTGTTTTTT. Amino acid sequence: CAISGGTNEKLFF.

The chain couples TRBV11-2 to TRBJ2-5; perhaps TRBD1 as D (6 bases). Looked up from germline, CDR1 is SGHAT and CDR2 is FQNNGV. The CDR3 sequence is 15 residues long. Trimming removed 0 bases at V and 1 base at J, with 9 bases between. The CDR3 region has the DNA TGTGCCAGCAGCTTAGATGGGACACTCCAAGAGACCCAGTACTTC. Translating it yields CASSLDGTLQETQYF.

The chain joins TRBV19 to TRBJ1-2; no reliable D call. V was clipped by 7 bases and J by 4 bases, with 13 bases between them. Looked up from germline, CDR1 is LNHDA and CDR2 is SQIVND (reference sequence). This CDR3 has 13 amino acids. The CDR3 here is CASTRGGFYGYTF. CDR3 DNA sequence: TGTGCCAGTACCCGCGGTGGGTTCTATGGCTACACCTTC.

The chain couples TRBV30 to TRBJ1-1; D gene unclear. The V end was cut by 0 bases, the J end by 3 bases, with 8 bases between. This CDR3 spans 13 amino acids. Germline V gives CDR1 GTSNPN, CDR2 SVGIG (reference sequence). The CDR3: CAWSVTADTEAFF. CDR3 in DNA: TGTGCCTGGAGTGTAACAGCCGACACTGAAGCTTTCTTT.

This clonotype has only one observation. This chain joins TRBV5-4 and TRBJ2-2; TRBD1 aligns across 7 bases. The CDR3 extends over 16 amino acids. Trimming cost V 3 bases and J 1 base; bases outside gene matches: 6. Germline V gene data show CDR1 as SGHNT and CDR2 as YYREEE (reference sequence). CDR3 bases: TGTGCCAGCAGCTCAAAGGGGACAGAGAACACCGGGGAGCTGTTTTTT. Its translation is CASSSKGTENTGELFF.

The V and J genes are TRBV11-2 and TRBJ2-2; D might be TRBD1 or TRBD2, each matching 5 bases. CDR3 length: 16 residues. V shed 5 bases and J shed 1 base, with 14 bases lying between them. Per the germline V gene, CDR1 is SGHAT and CDR2 is FQNNGV. This chain's CDR3 is CASSRGVRENTGELFF. The CDR3 nucleotides are TGTGCCAGCAGCCGGGGCGTAAGGGAGAACACCGGGGAGCTGTTTTTT.